This TCR beta chain came from a study of beta chain features in type 1 diabetes. About the research overall: Comparable age, gender and cell yields were observed in patients relative to healthy donors. General study points: Patients with Type 1 diabetes showed moderately but significantly shorter TCRB CDR3s in all four CD4+ subsets.

cDNA synthesis used the whole RNA isolate, giving expressed TCRB sequences. This table comes from immunoSEQ multiplex PCR, and its TCRdb copy is limited to in-frame clones, with some not included. Of about 400,000 clones detected, around 12% appear once; the ten largest clones hold around 0.0099%. Each of the CD4+ naive, central memory, regulatory and stem cell-like memory populations was sorted via CD45RO/CCR7/CD25/CD127/CD95/CD27. In all sorted populations, purity surpassed 98%. Trimming shortened V by 0 bases and J by 10 bases, and 15 bases separated the two germline ends. Germline V CDR1 and CDR2: SGHDN, FVKESK. CDR3 length: 14 amino acids. A note on this clone: The antigen is not known.

This TCR was recovered from a woman between 18 and 29 years old with type 1 diabetes. Specimen: naive CD4+ T cells from blood. V is TRBV14 and J is TRBJ1-1; D not resolved. The CDR3, as DNA: TGTGCCAGCAGCCAAGAGGAGACCACACCGGGAGCTTTCTTT. Its translation: CASSQEETTPGAFF.